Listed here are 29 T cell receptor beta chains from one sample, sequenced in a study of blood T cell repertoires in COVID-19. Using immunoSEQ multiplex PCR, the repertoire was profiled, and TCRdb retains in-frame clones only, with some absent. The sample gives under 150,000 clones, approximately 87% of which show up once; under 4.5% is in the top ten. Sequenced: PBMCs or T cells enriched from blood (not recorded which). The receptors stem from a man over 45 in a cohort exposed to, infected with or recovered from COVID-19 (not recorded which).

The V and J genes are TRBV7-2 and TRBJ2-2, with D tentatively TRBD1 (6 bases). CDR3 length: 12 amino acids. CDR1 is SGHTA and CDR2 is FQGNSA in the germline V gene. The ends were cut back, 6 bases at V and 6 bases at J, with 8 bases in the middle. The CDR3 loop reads CASRQGPGELFF. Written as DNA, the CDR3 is TGTGCCAGCAGACAGGGCCCCGGGGAGCTGTTTTTT.

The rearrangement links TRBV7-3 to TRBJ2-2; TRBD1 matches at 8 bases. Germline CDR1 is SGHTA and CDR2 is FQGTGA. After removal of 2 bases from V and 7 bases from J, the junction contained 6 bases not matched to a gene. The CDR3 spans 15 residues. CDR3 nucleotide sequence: TGTGCCAGCAGCTTACTTGCAGGGGGCGGCGGGGAGCTGTTTTTT. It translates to CASSLLAGGGGELFF. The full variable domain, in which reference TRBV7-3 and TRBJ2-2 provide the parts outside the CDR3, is GAGVSQTPSNKVTEKGKYVELRCDPISGHTALYWYRQSLGQGPEFLIYFQGTGAADDSGLPNDRFFAVRPEGSVSTLKIQRTERGDSAVYLCASSLLAGGGGELFFGEGSRLTVL.

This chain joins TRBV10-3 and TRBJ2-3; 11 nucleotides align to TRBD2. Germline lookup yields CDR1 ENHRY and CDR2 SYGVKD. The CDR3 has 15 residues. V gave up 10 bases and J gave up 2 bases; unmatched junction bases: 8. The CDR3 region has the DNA TGTGCCACGAATAGCGGGAGGGCCTACACAGATACGCAGTATTTT. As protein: CATNSGRAYTDTQYF.

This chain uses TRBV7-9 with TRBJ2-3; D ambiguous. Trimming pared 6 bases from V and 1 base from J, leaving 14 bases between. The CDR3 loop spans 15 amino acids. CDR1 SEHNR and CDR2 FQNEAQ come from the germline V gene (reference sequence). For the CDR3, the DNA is TGTGCCAGCAGTCCCGACACATTACGCACAGATACGCAGTATTTT. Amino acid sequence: CASSPDTLRTDTQYF.

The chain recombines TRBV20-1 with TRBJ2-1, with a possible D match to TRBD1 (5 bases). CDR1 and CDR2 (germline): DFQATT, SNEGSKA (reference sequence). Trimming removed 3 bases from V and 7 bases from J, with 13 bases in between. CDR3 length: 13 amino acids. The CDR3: CSASPPPGNEQFF. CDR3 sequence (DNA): TGCAGTGCTAGTCCCCCGCCAGGGAATGAGCAGTTCTTC.

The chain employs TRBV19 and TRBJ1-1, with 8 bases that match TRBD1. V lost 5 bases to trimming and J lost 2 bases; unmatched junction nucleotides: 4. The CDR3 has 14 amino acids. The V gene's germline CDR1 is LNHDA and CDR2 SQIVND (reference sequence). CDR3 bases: TGTGCCAGTAGTGTGGGGACAGGAAACACTGAAGCTTTCTTT. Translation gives CASSVGTGNTEAFF.

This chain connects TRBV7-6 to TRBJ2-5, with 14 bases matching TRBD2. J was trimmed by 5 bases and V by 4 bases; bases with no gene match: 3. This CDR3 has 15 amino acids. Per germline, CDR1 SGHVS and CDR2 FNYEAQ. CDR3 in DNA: TGTGCCAGCAGCTCGGGACTAGCGGGGGCGGAGACCCAGTACTTC. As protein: CASSSGLAGAETQYF.

The CDR3 sequence: CASSLQGGQPQHF. In nucleotides, the CDR3 is TGTGCCAGCAGCCTCCAGGGGGGACAGCCCCAGCATTTT. The genes are TRBV3-1 (or the pseudogene TRBV3-2) and TRBJ1-5, with TRBD1 identical over 7 bases. The V gene end was trimmed by 4 bases and the J gene end by 7 bases; junction bases not matched to a gene: 4. CDR1 is LGHDT, CDR2 YNNKEL, per germline (reference sequence). The CDR3 has 13 amino acids.

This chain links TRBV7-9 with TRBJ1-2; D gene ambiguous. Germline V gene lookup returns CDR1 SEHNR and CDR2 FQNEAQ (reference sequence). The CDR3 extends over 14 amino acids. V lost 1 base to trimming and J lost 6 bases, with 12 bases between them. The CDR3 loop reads CASSLEGGPDGYTF. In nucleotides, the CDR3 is TGTGCCAGCAGCTTAGAGGGAGGGCCCGATGGCTACACCTTC. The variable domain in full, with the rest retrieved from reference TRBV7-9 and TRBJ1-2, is DTGVSQNPRHKITKRGQNVTFRCDPISEHNRLYWYRQTLGQGPEFLTYFQNEAQLEKSRLLSDRFSAERPKGSFSTLEIQRTEQGDSAMYLCASSLEGGPDGYTFGSGTRLTVV.

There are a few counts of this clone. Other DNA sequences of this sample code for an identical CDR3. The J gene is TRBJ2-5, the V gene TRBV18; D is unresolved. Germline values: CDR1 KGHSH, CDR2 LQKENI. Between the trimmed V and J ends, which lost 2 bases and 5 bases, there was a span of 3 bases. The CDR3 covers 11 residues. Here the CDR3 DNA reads TGTGCCAGCTCACCAGAGGAGACCCAGTACTTC. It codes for CASSPEETQYF. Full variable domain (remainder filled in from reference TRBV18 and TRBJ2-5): NAGVMQNPRHLVRRRGQEARLRCSPMKGHSHVYWYRQLPEEGLKFMVYLQKENIIDESGMPKERFSAEFPKEGPSILRIQQVVRGDSAAYFCASSPEETQYFGPGTRLLVL.

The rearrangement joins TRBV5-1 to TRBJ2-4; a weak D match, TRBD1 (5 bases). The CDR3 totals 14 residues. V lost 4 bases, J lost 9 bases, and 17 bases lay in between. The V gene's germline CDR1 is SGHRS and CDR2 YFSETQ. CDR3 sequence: CASSDDDSRLIQYF. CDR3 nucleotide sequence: TGCGCCAGCAGCGACGATGACAGCAGGCTCATTCAGTACTTC.

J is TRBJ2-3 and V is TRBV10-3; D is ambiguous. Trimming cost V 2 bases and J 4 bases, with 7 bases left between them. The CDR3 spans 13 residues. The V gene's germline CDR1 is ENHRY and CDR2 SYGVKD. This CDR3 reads CAISEGGADTQYF. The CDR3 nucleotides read TGTGCCATCAGTGAGGGTGGAGCAGATACGCAGTATTTT.

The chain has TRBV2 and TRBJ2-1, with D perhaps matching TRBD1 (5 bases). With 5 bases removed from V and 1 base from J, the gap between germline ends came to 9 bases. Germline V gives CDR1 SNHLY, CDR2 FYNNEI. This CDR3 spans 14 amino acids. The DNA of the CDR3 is TGTGCCAGCAGTCAGGGCTTATCCTACAATGAGCAGTTCTTC. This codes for CASSQGLSYNEQFF.

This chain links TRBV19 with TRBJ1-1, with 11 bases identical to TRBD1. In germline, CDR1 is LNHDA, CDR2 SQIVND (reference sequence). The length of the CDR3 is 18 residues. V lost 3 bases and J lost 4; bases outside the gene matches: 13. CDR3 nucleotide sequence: TGTGCCAGTAGTATGGACATCGGACAGGGGGCGCCGAGCACTGAAGCTTTCTTT. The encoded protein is CASSMDIGQGAPSTEAFF.

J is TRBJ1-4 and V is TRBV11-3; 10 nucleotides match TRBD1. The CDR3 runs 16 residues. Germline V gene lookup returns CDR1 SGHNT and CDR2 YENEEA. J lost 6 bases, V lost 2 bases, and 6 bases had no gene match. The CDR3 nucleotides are TGTGCCAGCAGCTTACCTCCCGGGACAGGGGATGAAAAACTGTTTTTT. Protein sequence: CASSLPPGTGDEKLFF. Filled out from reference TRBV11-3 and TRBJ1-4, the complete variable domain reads EAGVVQSPRYKIIEKKQPVAFWCNPISGHNTLYWYLQNLGQGPELLIRYENEEAVDDSQLPKDRFSAERLKGVDSTLKIQPAELGDSAVYLCASSLPPGTGDEKLFFGSGTQLSVL.

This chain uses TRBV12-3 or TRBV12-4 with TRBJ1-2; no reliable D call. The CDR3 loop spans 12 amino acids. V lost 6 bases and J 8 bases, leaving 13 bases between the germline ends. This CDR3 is CASSTGVWGYTF. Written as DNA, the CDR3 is TGTGCCAGCAGCACCGGGGTCTGGGGCTACACCTTC.

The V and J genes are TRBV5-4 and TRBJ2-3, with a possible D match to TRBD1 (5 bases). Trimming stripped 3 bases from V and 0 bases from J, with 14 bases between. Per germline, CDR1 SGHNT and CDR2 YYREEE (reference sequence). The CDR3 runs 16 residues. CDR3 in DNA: TGTGCCAGCAGCTACCCGACAGAGCCCAGCACAGATACGCAGTATTTT. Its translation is CASSYPTEPSTDTQYF.

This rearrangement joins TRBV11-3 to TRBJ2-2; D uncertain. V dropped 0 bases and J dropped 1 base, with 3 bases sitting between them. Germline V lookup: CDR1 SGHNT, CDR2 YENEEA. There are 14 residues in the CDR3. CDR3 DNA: TGTGCCAGCAGCTTAGATCAGAACACCGGGGAGCTGTTTTTT. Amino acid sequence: CASSLDQNTGELFF.

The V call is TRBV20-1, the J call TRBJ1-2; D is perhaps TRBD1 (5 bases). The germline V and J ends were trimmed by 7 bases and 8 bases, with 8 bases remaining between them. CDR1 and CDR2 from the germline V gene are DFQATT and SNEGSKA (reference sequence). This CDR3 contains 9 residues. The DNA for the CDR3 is TGCAGTGTCCGGGGGGGCTACACCTTC. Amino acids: CSVRGGYTF.

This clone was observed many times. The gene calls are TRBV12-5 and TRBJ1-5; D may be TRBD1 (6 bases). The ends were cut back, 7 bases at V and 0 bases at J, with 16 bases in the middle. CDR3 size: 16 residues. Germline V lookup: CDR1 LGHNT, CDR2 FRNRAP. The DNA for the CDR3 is TGTGCTAGTGTTCCCGGACAGATCGATAGCAATCAGCCCCAGCATTTT. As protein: CASVPGQIDSNQPQHF.

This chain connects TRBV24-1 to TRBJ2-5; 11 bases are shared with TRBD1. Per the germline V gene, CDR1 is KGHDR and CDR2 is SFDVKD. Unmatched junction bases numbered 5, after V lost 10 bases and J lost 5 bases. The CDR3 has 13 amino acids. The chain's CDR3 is CATGRDRGETQYF. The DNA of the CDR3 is TGTGCCACGGGACGGGACAGGGGGGAGACCCAGTACTTC.

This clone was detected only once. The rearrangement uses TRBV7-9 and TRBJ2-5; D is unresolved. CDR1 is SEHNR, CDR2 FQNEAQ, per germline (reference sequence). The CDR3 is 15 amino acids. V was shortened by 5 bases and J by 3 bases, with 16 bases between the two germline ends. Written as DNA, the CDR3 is TGTGCCAGCAGCCCTGGTGACTTCGGCAAAGAGACCCAGTACTTC. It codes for CASSPGDFGKETQYF.

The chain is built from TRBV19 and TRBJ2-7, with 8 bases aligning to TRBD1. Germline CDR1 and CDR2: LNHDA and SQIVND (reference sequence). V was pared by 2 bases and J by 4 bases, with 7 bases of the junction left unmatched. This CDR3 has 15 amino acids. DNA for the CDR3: TGTGCCAGTAGTATATATCACAGGGGGGTTTACGAGCAGTACTTC. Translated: CASSIYHRGVYEQYF.

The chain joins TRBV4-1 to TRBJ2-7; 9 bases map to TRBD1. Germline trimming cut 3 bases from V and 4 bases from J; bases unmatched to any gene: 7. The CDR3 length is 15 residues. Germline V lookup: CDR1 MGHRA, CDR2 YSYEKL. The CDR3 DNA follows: TGCGCCAGCAGCCATCCCGGGACAGGGTTTTACGAGCAGTACTTC. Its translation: CASSHPGTGFYEQYF.

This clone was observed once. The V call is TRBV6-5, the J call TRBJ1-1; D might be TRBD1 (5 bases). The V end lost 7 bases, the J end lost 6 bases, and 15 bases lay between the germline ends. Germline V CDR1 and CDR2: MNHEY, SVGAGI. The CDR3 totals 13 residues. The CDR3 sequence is CASTQGLGAEAFF. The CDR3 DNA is TGTGCCAGCACTCAGGGTTTAGGGGCTGAAGCTTTCTTT.

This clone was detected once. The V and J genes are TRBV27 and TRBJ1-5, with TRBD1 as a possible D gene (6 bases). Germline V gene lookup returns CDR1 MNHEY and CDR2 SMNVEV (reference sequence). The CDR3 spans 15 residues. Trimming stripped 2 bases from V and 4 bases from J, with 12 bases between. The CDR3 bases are TGTGCCAGCAGTTTAGTACCCAGGGGAAATCAGCCCCAGCATTTT. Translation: CASSLVPRGNQPQHF.

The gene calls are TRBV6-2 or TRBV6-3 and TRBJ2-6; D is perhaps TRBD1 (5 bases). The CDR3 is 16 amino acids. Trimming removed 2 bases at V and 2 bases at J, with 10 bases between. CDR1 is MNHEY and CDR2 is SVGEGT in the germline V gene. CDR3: CASSYRQGTGANVLTF. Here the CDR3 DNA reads TGTGCCAGCAGTTACCGTCAGGGAACTGGGGCCAACGTCCTGACTTTC.

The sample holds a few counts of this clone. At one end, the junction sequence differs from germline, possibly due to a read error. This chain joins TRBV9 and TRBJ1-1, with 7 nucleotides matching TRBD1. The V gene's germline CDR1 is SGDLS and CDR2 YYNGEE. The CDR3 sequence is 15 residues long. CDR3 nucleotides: TGTGCCAGCAACCCCTGGGGGACAGTTGACTCTGAAACTTTCTTT. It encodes CASNPWGTVDSETFF. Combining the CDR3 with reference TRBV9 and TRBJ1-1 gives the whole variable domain DSGVTQTPKHLITATGQRVTLRCSPRSGDLSVYWYQQSLDQGLQFLIQYYNGEERAKGNILERFSAQQFPDLHSELNLSSLELGDSALYFCASNPWGTVDSETFFGQGTRLTVV.

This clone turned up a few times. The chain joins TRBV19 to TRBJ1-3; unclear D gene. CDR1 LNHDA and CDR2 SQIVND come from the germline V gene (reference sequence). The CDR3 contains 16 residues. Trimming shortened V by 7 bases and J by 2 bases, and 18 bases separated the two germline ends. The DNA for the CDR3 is TGTGCCAGTACATCCTCCGAGAGACACACTGGAAACACCATATATTTT. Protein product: CASTSSERHTGNTIYF.